This TCR beta chain was observed in a study of OX40 agonist ivuxolimab in advanced cancers. Turning to the study itself: In this trial design, patients received ivuxolimab intravenously at 0.01 to 10 mg/kg every 2 weeks.

The method was immunoSEQ multiplex PCR; TCRdb's version includes in-frame clones alone and lacks a portion of them. The sample has about 110,000 clones, 90% seen once. The CDR3 loop spans 15 amino acids. CDR1 SNHLY and CDR2 FYNNEI come from the germline V gene. V was trimmed by 5 bases and J by 1 base, leaving 12 bases between them. This sample comprised CD4+ or CD8+ T cells sorted from blood, obtained in a trial of the OX40 agonist ivuxolimab. The receptor was derived from an adult with an advanced solid tumor such as melanoma, head and neck, liver or kidney cancer. The chain carries TRBV2 and TRBJ1-5; D may be TRBD1 (6 bases). The CDR3, as DNA: TGTGCCAGCAGTAGGCAGGGGTTGAGCAATCAGCCCCAGCATTTT. It specifies CASSRQGLSNQPQHF. Based on the CDR3 plus reference TRBV2 and TRBJ1-5, the full variable domain is EPEVTQTPSHQVTQMGQEVILRCVPISNHLYFYWYRQILGQKVEFLVSFYNNEISEKSEIFDDQFSVERPDGSNFTLKIRSTKLEDSAMYFCASSRQGLSNQPQHFGDGTRLSIL.